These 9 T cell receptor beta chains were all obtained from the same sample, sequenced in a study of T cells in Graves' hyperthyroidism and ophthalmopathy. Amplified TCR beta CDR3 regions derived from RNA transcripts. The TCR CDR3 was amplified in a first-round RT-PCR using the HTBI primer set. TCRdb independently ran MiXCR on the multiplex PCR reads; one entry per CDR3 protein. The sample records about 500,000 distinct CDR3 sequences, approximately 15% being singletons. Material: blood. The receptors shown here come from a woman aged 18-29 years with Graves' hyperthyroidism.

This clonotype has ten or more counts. The CDR3 reads CASSLFGSRDEQYV. DNA for the CDR3: TGTGCCAGCAGCTTATTCGGGAGTAGAGACGAGCAGTACGTC. The V gene is TRBV11-2, the J gene TRBJ2-7, with a tentative D call TRBD2 (6 bases). Germline CDR1 SGHAT, CDR2 FQNNGV. The CDR3 runs to 14 residues. The germline V and J ends were trimmed by 2 bases and 5 bases, with 13 bases remaining between them.

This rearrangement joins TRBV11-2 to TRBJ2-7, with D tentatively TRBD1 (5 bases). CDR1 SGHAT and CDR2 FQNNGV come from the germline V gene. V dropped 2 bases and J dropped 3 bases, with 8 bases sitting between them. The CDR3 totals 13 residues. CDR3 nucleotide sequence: TGTGCCAGCAGCTTACCAGGGCGCTACGAGCAGTACTTC. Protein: CASSLPGRYEQYF.

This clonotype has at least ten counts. The CDR3 reads CASRDRGRGVAGEAFF. In nucleotides, the CDR3 is TGTGCCAGCAGGGACAGGGGGCGAGGAGTGGCGGGGGAAGCTTTCTTT. V and J are TRBV6-1 and TRBJ1-1; 11 nucleotides agree with TRBD1. CDR1 and CDR2 (germline): MNHNS, SASEGT. V lost 6 bases and J lost 8; bases outside the gene matches: 14. There are 16 residues in the CDR3.

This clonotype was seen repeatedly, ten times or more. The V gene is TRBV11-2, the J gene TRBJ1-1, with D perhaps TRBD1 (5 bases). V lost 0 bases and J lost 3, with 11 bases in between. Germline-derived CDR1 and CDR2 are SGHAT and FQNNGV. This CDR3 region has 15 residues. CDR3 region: CASSLDRRGDTEAFF. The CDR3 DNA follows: TGTGCCAGCAGCTTAGATCGAAGAGGGGACACTGAAGCTTTCTTT.

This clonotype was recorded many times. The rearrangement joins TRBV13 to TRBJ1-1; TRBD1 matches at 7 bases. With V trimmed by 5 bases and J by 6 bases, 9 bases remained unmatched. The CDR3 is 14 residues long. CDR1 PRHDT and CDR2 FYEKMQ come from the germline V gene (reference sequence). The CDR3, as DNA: TGTGCCAGCAGCGCCCGACAGGGTTCCTCTGAAGCTTTCTTT. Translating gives CASSARQGSSEAFF. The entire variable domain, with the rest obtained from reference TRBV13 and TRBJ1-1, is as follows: AAGVIQSPRHLIKEKRETATLKCYPIPRHDTVYWYQQGPGQDPQFLISFYEKMQSDKGSIPDRFSAQQFSDYHSELNMSSLELGDSALYFCASSARQGSSEAFFGQGTRLTVV.

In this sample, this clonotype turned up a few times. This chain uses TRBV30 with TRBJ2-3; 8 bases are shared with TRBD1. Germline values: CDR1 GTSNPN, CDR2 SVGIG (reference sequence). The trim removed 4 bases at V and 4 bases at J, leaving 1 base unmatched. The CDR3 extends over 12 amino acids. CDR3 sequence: CAWTGGADTQYF. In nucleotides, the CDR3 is TGTGCCTGGACAGGGGGCGCAGATACGCAGTATTTT.

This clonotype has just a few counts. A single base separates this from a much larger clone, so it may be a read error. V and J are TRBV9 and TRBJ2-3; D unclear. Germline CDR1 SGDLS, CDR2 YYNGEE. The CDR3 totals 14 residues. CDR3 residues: CAGSVAARQDTQYF. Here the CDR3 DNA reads TGTGCCGGCAGCGTAGCTGCCAGGCAGGATACGCAGTATTTT.

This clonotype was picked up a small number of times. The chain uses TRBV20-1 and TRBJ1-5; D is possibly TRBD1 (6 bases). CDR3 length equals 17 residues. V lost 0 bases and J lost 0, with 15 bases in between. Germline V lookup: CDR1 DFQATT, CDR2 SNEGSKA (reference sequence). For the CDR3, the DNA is TGCAGTGCTAGAGATTACAGGGACATCTATAGCAATCAGCCCCAGCATTTT. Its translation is CSARDYRDIYSNQPQHF.

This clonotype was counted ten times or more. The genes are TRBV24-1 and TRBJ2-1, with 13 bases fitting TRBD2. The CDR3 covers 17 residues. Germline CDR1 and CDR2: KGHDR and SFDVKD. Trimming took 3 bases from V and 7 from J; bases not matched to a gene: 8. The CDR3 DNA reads TGTGCCACCAGTGATAGGTATGGGACTAGCGGGATAAATGAGCAGTTCTTC. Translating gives CATSDRYGTSGINEQFF.